This T cell receptor beta chain is drawn from a study of response to subunit inactivated influenza vaccine. Study-wide results and limits: Each seasonal influenza vaccination, the authors suggested, recruits few new T cells.

In TCRdb, the RT-PCR reads were re-called with MiXCR into one record per CDR3 protein. This sample has hundreds of thousands of distinct CDR3 sequences, with under 9% found just once. The CDR3 spans 12 residues. Germline CDR1 KGHDR, CDR2 SFDVKD. This clonotype was found a few times. Its antigen is undetermined. Sequence at one end of the junction differs from germline and may be a read error. The source material was PBMCs from blood, sampled 23 to 25 months after vaccination. V and J are TRBV24-1 and TRBJ1-2, with D unclear. This receptor was obtained from a man aged 50 to 69 who received an inactivated influenza vaccine. The CDR3 nucleotides read TGTGCCACCCGTGACATGGGCTATGGCTACACCTTC. Translation: CATRDMGYGYTF.